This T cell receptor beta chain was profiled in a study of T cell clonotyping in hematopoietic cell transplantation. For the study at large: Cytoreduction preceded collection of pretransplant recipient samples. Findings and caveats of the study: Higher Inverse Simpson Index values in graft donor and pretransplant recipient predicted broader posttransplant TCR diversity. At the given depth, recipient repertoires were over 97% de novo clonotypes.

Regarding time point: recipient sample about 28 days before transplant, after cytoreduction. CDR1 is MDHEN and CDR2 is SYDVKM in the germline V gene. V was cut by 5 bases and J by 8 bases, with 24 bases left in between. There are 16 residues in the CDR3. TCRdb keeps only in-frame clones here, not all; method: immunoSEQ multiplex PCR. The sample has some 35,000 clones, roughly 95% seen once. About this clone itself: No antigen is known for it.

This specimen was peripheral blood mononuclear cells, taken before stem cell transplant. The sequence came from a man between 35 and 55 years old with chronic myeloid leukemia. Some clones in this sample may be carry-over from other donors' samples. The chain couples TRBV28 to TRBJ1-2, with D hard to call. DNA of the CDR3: TGTGCCAGCAGTCTGATCTCCGGAGGCGTATTAAGGGGCTACACCTTC. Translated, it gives CASSLISGGVLRGYTF.